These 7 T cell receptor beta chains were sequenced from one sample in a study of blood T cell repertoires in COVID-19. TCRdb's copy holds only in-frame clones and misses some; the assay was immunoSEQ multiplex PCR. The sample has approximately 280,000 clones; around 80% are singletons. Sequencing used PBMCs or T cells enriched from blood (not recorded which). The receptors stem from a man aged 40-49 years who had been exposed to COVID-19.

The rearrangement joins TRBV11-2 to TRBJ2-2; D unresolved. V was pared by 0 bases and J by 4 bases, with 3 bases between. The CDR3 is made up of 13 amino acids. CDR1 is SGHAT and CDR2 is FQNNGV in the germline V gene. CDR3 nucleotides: TGTGCCAGCAGCTTAGAGCGCACCGGGGAGCTGTTTTTT. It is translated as CASSLERTGELFF.

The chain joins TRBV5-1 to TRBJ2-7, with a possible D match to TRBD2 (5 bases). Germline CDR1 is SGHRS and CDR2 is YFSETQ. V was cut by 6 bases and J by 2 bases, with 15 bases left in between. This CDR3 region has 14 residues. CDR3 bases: TGCGCCAGCACCACCCTGCGGGCCCCCTACGAGCAGTACTTC. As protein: CASTTLRAPYEQYF.

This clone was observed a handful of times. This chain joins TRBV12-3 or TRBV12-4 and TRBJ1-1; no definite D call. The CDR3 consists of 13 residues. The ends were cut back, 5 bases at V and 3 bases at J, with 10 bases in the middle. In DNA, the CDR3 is TGTGCCAGCAGTATGGGGAGGGACACTGAAGCTTTCTTT. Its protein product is CASSMGRDTEAFF.

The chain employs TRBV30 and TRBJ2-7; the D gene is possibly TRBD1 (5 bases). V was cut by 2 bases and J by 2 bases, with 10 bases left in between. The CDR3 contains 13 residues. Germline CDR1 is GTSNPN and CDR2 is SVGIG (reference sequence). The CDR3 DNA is TGTGCCTGGAGTTTGACAGAGACCTACGAGCAGTACTTC. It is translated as CAWSLTETYEQYF.

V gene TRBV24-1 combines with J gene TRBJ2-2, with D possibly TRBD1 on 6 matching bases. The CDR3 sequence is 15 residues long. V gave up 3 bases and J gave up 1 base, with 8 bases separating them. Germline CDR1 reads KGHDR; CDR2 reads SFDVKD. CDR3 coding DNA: TGTGCCACCAGTGATATACAGGGGAACACCGGGGAGCTGTTTTTT. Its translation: CATSDIQGNTGELFF.

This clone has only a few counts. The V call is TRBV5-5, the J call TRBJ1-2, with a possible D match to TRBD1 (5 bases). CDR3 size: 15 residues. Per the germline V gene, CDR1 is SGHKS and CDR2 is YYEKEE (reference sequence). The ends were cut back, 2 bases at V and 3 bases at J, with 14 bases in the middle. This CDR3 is CASSLKAGRDYGYTF. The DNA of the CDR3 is TGTGCCAGCAGCTTAAAGGCAGGGAGGGACTATGGCTACACCTTC.

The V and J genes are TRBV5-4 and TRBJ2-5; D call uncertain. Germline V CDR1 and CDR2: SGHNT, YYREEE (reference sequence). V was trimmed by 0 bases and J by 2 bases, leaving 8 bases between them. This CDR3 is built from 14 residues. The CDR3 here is CASSLGANQETQYF. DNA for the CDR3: TGTGCCAGCAGCTTGGGGGCGAATCAAGAGACCCAGTACTTC.